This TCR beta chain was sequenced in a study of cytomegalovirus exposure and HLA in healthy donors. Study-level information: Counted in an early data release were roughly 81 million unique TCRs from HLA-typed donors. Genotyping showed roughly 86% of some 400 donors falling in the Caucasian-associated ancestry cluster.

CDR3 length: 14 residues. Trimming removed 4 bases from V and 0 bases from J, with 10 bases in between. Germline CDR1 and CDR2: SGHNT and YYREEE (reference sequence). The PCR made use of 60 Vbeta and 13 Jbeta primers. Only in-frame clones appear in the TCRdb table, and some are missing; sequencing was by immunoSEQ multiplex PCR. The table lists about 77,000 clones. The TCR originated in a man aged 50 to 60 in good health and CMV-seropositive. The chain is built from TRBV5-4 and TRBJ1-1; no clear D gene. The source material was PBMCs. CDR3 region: CASSEQSMNTEAFF. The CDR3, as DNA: TGTGCCAGCAGCGAACAGTCCATGAACACTGAAGCTTTCTTT.